This T cell receptor beta chain was sequenced for a study of T cell responses to AZD1222 COVID-19 vaccine. Sequencing used immunoSEQ multiplex PCR; TCRdb keeps in-frame clones, though not all of them. The sample has some 100,000 clones, about 90% seen once. The study's findings and limits: Baseline seropositives among AZD1222 recipients totaled only five to seven. White British donors predominated, females outnumbered males, and clonal diversity was possibly underestimated. Unmutated variant regions reportedly attract nearly half of all spike-specific TCRs. The breadth and depth of Spike-specific TCRs increased once two AZD1222 doses had been given.

With respect to this clone: The antigen is undetermined.

The V gene end was trimmed by 4 bases and the J gene end by 0 bases; junction bases not matched to a gene: 5. CDR1 is SGHNT, CDR2 YYREEE, per germline (reference sequence). The CDR3 runs to 18 residues. The sequenced sample was peripheral blood, obtained on day 0 of AZD1222 vaccination. This sequence joins TRBV5-4 and TRBJ2-4; 15 bases line up with TRBD2. The TCR originated in an adult in good health. The CDR3 sequence: CASSPGLAGGSAKNIQYF. The DNA of the CDR3 is TGTGCCAGCAGCCCGGGACTAGCGGGAGGCTCAGCCAAAAACATTCAGTACTTC. The complete variable domain, with remaining parts taken from reference TRBV5-4 and TRBJ2-4, reads ETGVTQSPTHLIKTRGQQVTLRCSSQSGHNTVSWYQQALGQGPQFIFQYYREEENGRGNFPPRFSGLQFPNYSSELNVNALELDDSALYLCASSPGLAGGSAKNIQYFGAGTRLSVL.